These 26 T cell receptor beta chains were all obtained from the same sample, sequenced in a study of vaccination effects on CD4 cells after COVID-19 (dated by TCRdb to 2021 to 2024). The method behind the library was the immunoSEQ multiplex PCR assay. Not all clones reach the TCRdb copy of this immuneACCESS table, which keeps in-frame sequences only. Checked studies attribute under half of the gap to unresolved V genes and leave the rest unexplained. The table for this sample lists about 79,000 clones; 74% of them were counted only once. Approximately 1.7% of the sample is held by the ten biggest clonotypes. In the ViraFEST assay, PBMC were stimulated with viral peptide pools, and antigen-specific CD4+ T cell clonotypes were then identified by expansion using TCR sequencing. After approximately eleven days of culture, CD4+ T cells were isolated with the EasySep CD4+ T cell isolation kit. Antigen specificity for these receptors is unknown.

Sequenced material: CD4+ T cells from PBMCs cultured with HCoV-229E spike peptides, taken before COVID-19 vaccination. The sample's cell subset or site label, in plain terms: HCoV-229E spike overlapping peptide pool stimulation. The receptor source for this set is a human donor who received a COVID-19 vaccine.

The gene calls are TRBV9 and TRBJ1-6; TRBD1 might be the D (5 bases). The CDR3 spans 15 residues. Trimming cost V 0 bases and J 9 bases, with 13 bases left between them. Germline values: CDR1 SGDLS, CDR2 YYNGEE. The CDR3 DNA follows: TGTGCCAGCAGCGTAGCCACAGGAGGTAGTTCACCCCTCCACTTT. As protein: CASSVATGGSSPLHF. The full variable domain, rest sourced from reference TRBV9 and TRBJ1-6, is DSGVTQTPKHLITATGQRVTLRCSPRSGDLSVYWYQQSLDQGLQFLIQYYNGEERAKGNILERFSAQQFPDLHSELNLSSLELGDSALYFCASSVATGGSSPLHFGNGTRLTVT.

This clone was seen more than once but under ten times. The V gene is TRBV30, the J gene TRBJ1-5; 8 bases align to TRBD1. Germline CDR1 and CDR2: GTSNPN and SVGIG (reference sequence). Trimming removed 2 bases from V and 7 bases from J; junction bases left unmatched: 7. The CDR3 totals 14 residues. The CDR3 reads CAWSPGQGKQPQHF. CDR3 coding DNA: TGTGCCTGGAGTCCAGGACAGGGAAAGCAGCCCCAGCATTTT.

This clone appeared once. The chain is built from TRBV10-2 and TRBJ1-5; D is uncertain. This CDR3 spans 13 amino acids. Germline lookup yields CDR1 WSHSY and CDR2 SAAADI. Trimming took off 8 bases at V and 0 bases at J, with 8 bases between the two ends. The CDR3 nucleotides read TGCGCCAGCGCCGCAAATAGCAATCAGCCCCAGCATTTT. Its translation: CASAANSNQPQHF.

J is TRBJ2-3 and V is TRBV6-2 or TRBV6-3; 9 bases align to TRBD1. V lost 0 bases and J lost 3; bases outside the gene matches: 13. The CDR3 consists of 19 residues. Germline V gives CDR1 MNHEY, CDR2 SVGEGT. The CDR3 protein is CASSYSRWGTGTGTDTQYF. The DNA for the CDR3 is TGTGCCAGCAGTTACTCGCGGTGGGGGACAGGGACGGGGACAGATACGCAGTATTTT.

This chain uses TRBV4-2 with TRBJ2-3; TRBD2 matches at 12 bases. The V gene end was trimmed by 1 base and the J gene end by 2 bases; junction bases not matched to a gene: 7. The CDR3 consists of 18 residues. In germline, CDR1 is LGHNA, CDR2 YNFKEQ. CDR3 DNA: TGTGCCAGCAGCCAAGCTAAGCTAGCGGGGGGGGACACAGATACGCAGTATTTT. Translating it yields CASSQAKLAGGDTDTQYF.

This clone was seen only a few times. This chain links TRBV5-1 with TRBJ2-2; D may correspond to TRBD1 or TRBD2 (5 bases each). Germline CDR1 and CDR2: SGHRS and YFSETQ. Trimming took 7 bases from V and 0 from J, leaving 13 bases between them. CDR3 length: 15 amino acids. CDR3 residues: CASGLQGPNTGELFF. In DNA, the CDR3 is TGCGCCAGCGGACTCCAGGGTCCGAACACCGGGGAGCTGTTTTTT.

This chain joins TRBV5-4 and TRBJ1-6; possibly TRBD1 for D (6 bases). CDR1 and CDR2 (germline): SGHNT, YYREEE (reference sequence). CDR3 size: 14 residues. V shed 3 bases and J shed 6 bases, with 10 bases lying between them. CDR3 nucleotide sequence: TGTGCCAGCAGCTACAGGGCCCCTAATTCACCCCTCCACTTT. Translated, it gives CASSYRAPNSPLHF.

V and J are TRBV10-3 and TRBJ2-6; D possibly corresponds to TRBD1 (7 bases). Germline CDR1 reads ENHRY; CDR2 reads SYGVKD. V lost 0 bases, J lost 4 bases, and 10 bases lay in between. The CDR3 covers 16 residues. CDR3 in amino acids: CAISESQGGGANVLTF. The CDR3 nucleotides are TGTGCCATCAGTGAGTCTCAGGGGGGCGGGGCCAACGTCCTGACTTTC.

The J gene is TRBJ2-5, the V gene TRBV21-1; TRBD2, the table's D call, lacks a check against the DNA. TRBV21-1 is an annotated pseudogene. This CDR3 is built from 14 residues. CDR3 DNA sequence: TGTGCCAGCAGGGCCAGGGAGGGGGGGGAGACCCAGTACTTC. Protein sequence: CASRAREGGETQYF.

The chain's CDR3 is CASRGSLGGDSTDTQYF. The DNA for the CDR3 is TGCGCCAGCAGAGGTTCCCTCGGGGGGGATAGCACAGATACGCAGTATTTT. The V call is TRBV5-1, the J call TRBJ2-3, with 8 bases aligning to TRBD2. The trim removed 5 bases at V and 0 bases at J, leaving 11 bases unmatched. The germline CDR1 and CDR2 sequences are SGHRS and YFSETQ. The CDR3 runs to 17 residues.

The gene calls are TRBV19 and TRBJ1-5; D is ambiguous. CDR3 length: 14 residues. Germline V gene lookup returns CDR1 LNHDA and CDR2 SQIVND (reference sequence). Between the trimmed V and J ends, which lost 3 bases and 7 bases, there was a span of 13 bases. The CDR3 loop is CASSMPPDGQPQHF. In DNA form, the CDR3 reads TGTGCCAGTAGTATGCCCCCGGACGGACAGCCCCAGCATTTT.

V usage is TRBV6-1 and J usage is TRBJ2-4, with D hard to call. The V gene lost 2 bases and the J gene lost 9 bases, with 17 bases spanning the gap. The germline gives CDR1 MNHNS, CDR2 SASEGT. This CDR3 has 15 residues. Here the CDR3 reads CASSESPSVPGIQYF. The CDR3 DNA reads as TGTGCCAGCAGTGAATCGCCTTCAGTACCGGGCATTCAGTACTTC.

This rearrangement joins TRBV29-1 to TRBJ1-1; TRBD1 might be the D (6 bases). Germline lookup yields CDR1 SQVTM and CDR2 ANQGSEA. Deletions cut 4 bases from V and 0 bases from J, with 9 bases between. The CDR3 runs 13 residues. Written as DNA, the CDR3 is TGCAGCGTTGTTCGGGGGCTGAACACTGAAGCTTTCTTT. Protein product: CSVVRGLNTEAFF. The full variable domain, completed using reference TRBV29-1 and TRBJ1-1, is SAVISQKPSRDICQRGTSLTIQCQVDSQVTMMFWYRQQPGQSLTLIATANQGSEATYESGFVIDKFPISRPNLTFSTLTVSNMSPEDSSIYLCSVVRGLNTEAFFGQGTRLTVV.

The chain joins TRBV2 to TRBJ2-2, with a weak D call TRBD2 (5 bases). CDR3 length: 12 amino acids. V gave up 11 bases and J gave up 6 bases, with 13 bases separating them. CDR1 and CDR2 (germline): SNHLY, FYNNEI. CDR3 protein: CAAATRAGELFF. The CDR3 nucleotides read TGTGCCGCCGCAACTAGAGCCGGGGAGCTGTTTTTT.

The J gene is TRBJ2-5, the V gene TRBV10-3, with D maybe TRBD2 (6 bases). CDR3 length equals 14 residues. CDR1 ENHRY and CDR2 SYGVKD come from the germline V gene. The germline V and J ends were trimmed by 0 bases and 5 bases, with 10 bases remaining between them. CDR3 loop: CAISESMLAETQYF. The CDR3 nucleotides are TGTGCCATCAGTGAGTCGATGCTAGCGGAGACCCAGTACTTC.

A few counts support this clone. The rearrangement links TRBV4-1 to TRBJ1-6; D is perhaps TRBD1 (5 bases). The germline V gene encodes CDR1 MGHRA and CDR2 YSYEKL. The ends were cut back, 4 bases at V and 0 bases at J, with 13 bases in the middle. The CDR3 totals 17 residues. CDR3 in amino acids: CASSPGAPGSYNSPLHF. CDR3 bases: TGCGCCAGCAGCCCTGGGGCCCCCGGCTCCTATAATTCACCCCTCCACTTT.

The V call is TRBV28, the J call TRBJ2-5, with D perhaps TRBD2 (6 bases). The CDR3 has 14 amino acids. The V end was cut by 1 base, the J end by 6 bases, with 12 bases between. Looked up from germline, CDR1 is MDHEN and CDR2 is SYDVKM. CDR3 amino acids: CASSLFAGGQTQYF. DNA for the CDR3: TGTGCCAGCAGTTTATTCGCTGGAGGGCAGACCCAGTACTTC.

The chain recombines TRBV7-8 with TRBJ2-2, with a tentative D call TRBD2 (5 bases). V shed 5 bases and J shed 2 bases, with 12 bases lying between them. This CDR3 has 15 residues. CDR1 and CDR2 (germline): SGHVS, FQNEAQ. The CDR3 region is CASSPQEANTGELFF. CDR3 bases: TGTGCCAGCAGCCCCCAGGAGGCTAACACCGGGGAGCTGTTTTTT.

This clone was seen only a few times. The genes are TRBV20-1 and TRBJ2-7; D ambiguous. V lost 0 bases and J 6 bases, leaving 6 bases between the germline ends. Per the germline V gene, CDR1 is DFQATT and CDR2 is SNEGSKA (reference sequence). This CDR3 has 11 amino acids. The CDR3 region has the DNA TGCAGTGCTAGAGATAGGTCCGAGCAGTACGTC. Amino acids: CSARDRSEQYV.

This chain's CDR3 is CASSTGQSYNEQFF. CDR3 coding DNA: TGTGCCAGCAGCACGGGACAGTCCTACAATGAGCAGTTCTTC. The chain carries TRBV9 and TRBJ2-1; 7 bases are shared with TRBD1. CDR3 size: 14 residues. J lost 1 base, V lost 4 bases, and 2 bases had no gene match. The V gene's germline CDR1 is SGDLS and CDR2 YYNGEE.

This chain connects TRBV10-3 to TRBJ2-1; a possible D gene is TRBD1 (6 bases). There are 13 residues in the CDR3. Trimming stripped 4 bases from V and 8 bases from J, with 12 bases between. Germline V gene sequence: CDR1 ENHRY, CDR2 SYGVKD. The CDR3 here is CAISGTAVHEQFF. In nucleotides, the CDR3 is TGTGCCATCAGTGGGACAGCCGTCCATGAGCAGTTCTTC.

This chain's CDR3 is CATSGSGSGANVLTF. As DNA, the CDR3 is TGTGCCACCAGCGGATCAGGGTCTGGGGCCAACGTCCTGACTTTC. The chain combines TRBV24-1 with TRBJ2-6, with a tentative D call TRBD1 (5 bases). The CDR3 runs to 15 residues. The germline CDR1 and CDR2 sequences are KGHDR and SFDVKD. Trimming cost V 7 bases and J 1 base, with 10 bases left between them.

The genes are TRBV4-3 and TRBJ1-2; maybe TRBD1 (6 bases). V lost 0 bases to trimming and J lost 6 bases, with 11 bases between them. The CDR3 has 14 residues. Germline lookup yields CDR1 LGHNA and CDR2 YSLEER. CDR3 sequence: CASSQDWAGDGYTF. As DNA, the CDR3 is TGCGCCAGCAGCCAAGATTGGGCAGGGGATGGCTACACCTTC.

The gene calls are TRBV6-2 or TRBV6-3 and TRBJ1-1, with D unclear. Germline V CDR1 and CDR2: MNHEY, SVGEGT. V dropped 0 bases and J dropped 5 bases, with 13 bases sitting between them. The CDR3 consists of 15 residues. The CDR3 region is CASSYSGLESTEAFF. Written as DNA, the CDR3 is TGTGCCAGCAGTTACTCCGGGCTGGAGAGTACTGAAGCTTTCTTT.

The chain combines TRBV24-1 with TRBJ2-6; TRBD1 or TRBD2 may be the D gene (5 bases each). The CDR3 totals 19 residues. Germline V gives CDR1 KGHDR, CDR2 SFDVKD. The V and J ends lost 4 bases and 4 bases respectively, with 22 bases between them. CDR3 amino acids: CATSDSPGRPSSGANVLTF. In DNA form, the CDR3 reads TGTGCCACCAGTGACTCTCCGGGACGGCCTTCTTCGGGGGCCAACGTCCTGACTTTC.

This chain links TRBV6-5 with TRBJ1-6; 7 bases line up with TRBD1. The CDR3 consists of 13 residues. J gave up 10 bases and V 6 bases, and 6 bases lay outside the gene matches. Germline lookup yields CDR1 MNHEY and CDR2 SVGAGI. The CDR3 DNA follows: TGTGCCAGCAGAACAGGGGCCTCGTCACCCCTCCACTTT. Translated: CASRTGASSPLHF.